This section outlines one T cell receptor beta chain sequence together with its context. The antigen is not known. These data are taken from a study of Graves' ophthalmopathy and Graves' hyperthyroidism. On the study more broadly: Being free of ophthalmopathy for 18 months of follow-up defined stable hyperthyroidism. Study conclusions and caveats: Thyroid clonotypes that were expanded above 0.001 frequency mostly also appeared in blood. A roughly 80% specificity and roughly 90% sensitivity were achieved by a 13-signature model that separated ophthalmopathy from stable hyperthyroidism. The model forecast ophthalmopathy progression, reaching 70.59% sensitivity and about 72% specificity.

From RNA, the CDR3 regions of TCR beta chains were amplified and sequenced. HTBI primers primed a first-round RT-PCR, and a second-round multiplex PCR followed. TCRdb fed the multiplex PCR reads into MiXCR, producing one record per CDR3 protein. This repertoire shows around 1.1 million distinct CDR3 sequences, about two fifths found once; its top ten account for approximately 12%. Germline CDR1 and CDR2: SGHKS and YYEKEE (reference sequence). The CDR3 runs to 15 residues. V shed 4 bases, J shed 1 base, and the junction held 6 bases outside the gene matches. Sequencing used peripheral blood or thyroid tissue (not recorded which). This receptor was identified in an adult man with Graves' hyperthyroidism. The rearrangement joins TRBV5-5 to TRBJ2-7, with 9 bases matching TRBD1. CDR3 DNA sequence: TGTGCCAGCAGCCCCATCGGGACAGGGTCCTACGAGCAGTACTTC. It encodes CASSPIGTGSYEQYF.